This TCR beta chain was profiled in a study of T cell repertoires in cytomegalovirus infection. Study in general: Public TCR beta signatures indicated both CMV infection and matching HLA type. Notes on the study in general: Carriage of CMV together with the relevant HLA was identifiable through cumulative public TCR beta family frequency. Dominating the ex vivo response were TCR beta clonotypes that were CMV-specific and HLA-C-restricted.

In its sample, this clonotype was seen many times. Antigen specificity is unknown. From the reads, TCRdb called clonotypes with MiXCR, one entry per CDR3 protein. The repertoire includes under 250,000 distinct CDR3 sequences, roughly an eighth of them detected once, and about 1.5% sits in the top ten. V lost 4 bases to trimming and J lost 2 bases, with 11 bases between them. The germline V gene encodes CDR1 SEHNR and CDR2 FQNEAQ (reference sequence). This CDR3 has 14 residues. This receptor was taken from a human donor in good health (CMV status not recorded). Some clones in this sample may be carry-over from other donors' samples. Sequencing input: PBMCs. This chain uses TRBV7-9 with TRBJ1-2; D call uncertain. CDR3 sequence reads: CASSSSTRNYGYTF. The CDR3 bases are TGTGCCAGCAGCTCTTCGACAAGAAACTATGGCTACACCTTC.